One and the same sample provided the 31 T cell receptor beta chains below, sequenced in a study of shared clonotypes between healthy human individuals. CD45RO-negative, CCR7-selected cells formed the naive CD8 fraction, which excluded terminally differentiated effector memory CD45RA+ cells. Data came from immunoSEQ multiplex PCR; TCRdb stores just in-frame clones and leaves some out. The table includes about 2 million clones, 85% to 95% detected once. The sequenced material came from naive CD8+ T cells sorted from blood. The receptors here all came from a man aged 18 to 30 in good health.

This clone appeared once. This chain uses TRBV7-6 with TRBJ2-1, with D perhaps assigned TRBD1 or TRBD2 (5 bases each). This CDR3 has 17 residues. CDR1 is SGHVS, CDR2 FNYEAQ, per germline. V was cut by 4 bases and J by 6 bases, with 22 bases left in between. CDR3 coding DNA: TGTGCCAGCAGCTGGGGGACGAAGCCAGGGTATTTCAATGAGCAGTTCTTC. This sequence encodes CASSWGTKPGYFNEQFF.

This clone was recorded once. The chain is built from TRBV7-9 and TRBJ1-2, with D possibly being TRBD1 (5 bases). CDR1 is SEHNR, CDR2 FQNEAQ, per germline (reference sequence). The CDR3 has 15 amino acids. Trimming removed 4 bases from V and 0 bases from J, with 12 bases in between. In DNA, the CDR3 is TGTGCCAGCAGCTCAGGACAAGCATCTAACTATGGCTACACCTTC. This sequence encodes CASSSGQASNYGYTF.

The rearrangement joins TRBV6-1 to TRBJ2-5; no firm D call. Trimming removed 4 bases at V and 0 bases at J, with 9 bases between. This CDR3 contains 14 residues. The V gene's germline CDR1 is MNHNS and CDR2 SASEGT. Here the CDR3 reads CASSGAQYQETQYF. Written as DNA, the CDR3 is TGTGCCAGCAGTGGGGCACAGTACCAAGAGACCCAGTACTTC.

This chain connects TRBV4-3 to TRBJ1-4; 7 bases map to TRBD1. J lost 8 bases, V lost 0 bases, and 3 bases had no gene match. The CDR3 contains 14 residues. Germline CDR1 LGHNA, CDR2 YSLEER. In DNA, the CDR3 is TGCGCCAGCAGCCAAGAAACAGGGGAGGAAAAACTGTTTTTT. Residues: CASSQETGEEKLFF.

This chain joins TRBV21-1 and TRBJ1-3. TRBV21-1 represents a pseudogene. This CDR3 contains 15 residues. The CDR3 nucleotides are TGTGCCAGCAGCAAAGGGAGCCGGGGGGGAAACACCATATATTTT. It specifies CASSKGSRGGNTIYF.

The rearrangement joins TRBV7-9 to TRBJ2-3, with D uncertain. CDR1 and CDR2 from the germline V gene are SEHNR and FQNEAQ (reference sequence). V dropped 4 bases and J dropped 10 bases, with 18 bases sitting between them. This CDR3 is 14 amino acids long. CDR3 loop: CASSSPPATEPQYF. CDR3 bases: TGTGCCAGCAGCTCCCCCCCAGCCACGGAACCGCAGTATTTT.

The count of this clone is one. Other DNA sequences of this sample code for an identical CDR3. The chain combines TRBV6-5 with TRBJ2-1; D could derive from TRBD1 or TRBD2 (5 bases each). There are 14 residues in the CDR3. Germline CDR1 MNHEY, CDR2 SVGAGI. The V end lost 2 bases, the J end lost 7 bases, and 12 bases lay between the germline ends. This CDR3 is CASSYGLAGNEQFF. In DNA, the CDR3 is TGTGCCAGCAGTTACGGGCTAGCAGGGAATGAGCAGTTCTTC.

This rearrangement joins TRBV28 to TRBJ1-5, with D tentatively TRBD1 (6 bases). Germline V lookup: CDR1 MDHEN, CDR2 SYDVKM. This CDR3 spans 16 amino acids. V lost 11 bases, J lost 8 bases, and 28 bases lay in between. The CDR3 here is CAATGQQGPQSEPQHF. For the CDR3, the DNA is TGTGCCGCAACGGGCCAACAGGGTCCCCAATCAGAGCCCCAGCATTTT.

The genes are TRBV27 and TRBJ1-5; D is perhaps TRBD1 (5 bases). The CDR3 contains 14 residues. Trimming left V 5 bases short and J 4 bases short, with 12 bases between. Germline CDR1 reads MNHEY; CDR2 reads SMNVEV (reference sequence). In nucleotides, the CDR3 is TGTGCCAGCAGTGTCCTCCAGGGTAATCAGCCCCAGCATTTT. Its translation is CASSVLQGNQPQHF.

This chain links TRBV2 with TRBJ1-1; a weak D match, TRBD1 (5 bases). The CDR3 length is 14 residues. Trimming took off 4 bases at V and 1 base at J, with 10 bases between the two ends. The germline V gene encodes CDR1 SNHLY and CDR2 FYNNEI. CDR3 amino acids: CASSAGRENTEAFF. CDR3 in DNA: TGTGCCAGCAGTGCGGGACGGGAGAACACTGAAGCTTTCTTT.

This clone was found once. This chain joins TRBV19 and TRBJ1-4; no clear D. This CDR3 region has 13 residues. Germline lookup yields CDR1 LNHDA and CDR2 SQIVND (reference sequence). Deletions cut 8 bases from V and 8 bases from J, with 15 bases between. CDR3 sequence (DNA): TGTGCCAGTCTGTCAAAGGGTGGGGAAAAACTGTTTTTT. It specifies CASLSKGGEKLFF.

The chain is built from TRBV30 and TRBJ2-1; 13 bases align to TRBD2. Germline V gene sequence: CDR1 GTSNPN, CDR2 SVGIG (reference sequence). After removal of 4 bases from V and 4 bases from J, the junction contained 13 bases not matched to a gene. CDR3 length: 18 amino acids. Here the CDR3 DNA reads TGTGCCTGGACTCCTCCGGGACTAGCGGGAACACCTTACAATGAGCAGTTCTTC. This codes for CAWTPPGLAGTPYNEQFF.

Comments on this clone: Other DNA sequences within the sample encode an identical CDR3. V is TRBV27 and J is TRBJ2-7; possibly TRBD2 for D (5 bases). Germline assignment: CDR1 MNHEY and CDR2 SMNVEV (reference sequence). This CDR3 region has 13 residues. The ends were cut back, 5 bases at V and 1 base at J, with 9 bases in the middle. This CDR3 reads CASSRGPSYEQYF. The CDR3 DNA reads TGTGCCAGCAGTAGAGGGCCGTCCTACGAGCAGTACTTC.

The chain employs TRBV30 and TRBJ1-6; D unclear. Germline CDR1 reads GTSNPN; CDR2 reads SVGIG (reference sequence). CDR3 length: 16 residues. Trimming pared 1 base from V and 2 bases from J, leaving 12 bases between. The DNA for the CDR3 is TGTGCCTGGAGTGATATAGGGCATACCTATAATTCACCCCTCCACTTT. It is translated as CAWSDIGHTYNSPLHF.

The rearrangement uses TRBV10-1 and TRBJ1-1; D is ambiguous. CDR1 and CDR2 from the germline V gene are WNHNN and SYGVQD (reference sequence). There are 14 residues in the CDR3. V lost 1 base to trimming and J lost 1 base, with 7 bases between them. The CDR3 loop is CASSELPGNTEAFF. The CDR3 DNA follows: TGCGCCAGCAGTGAGTTACCGGGGAACACTGAAGCTTTCTTT.

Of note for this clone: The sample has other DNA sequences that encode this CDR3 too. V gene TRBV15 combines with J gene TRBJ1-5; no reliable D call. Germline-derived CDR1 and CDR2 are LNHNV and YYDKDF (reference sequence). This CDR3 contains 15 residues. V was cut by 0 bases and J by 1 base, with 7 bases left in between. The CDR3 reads CATSRDRGSNQPQHF. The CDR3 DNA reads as TGTGCCACCAGCAGAGATCGAGGAAGCAATCAGCCCCAGCATTTT.

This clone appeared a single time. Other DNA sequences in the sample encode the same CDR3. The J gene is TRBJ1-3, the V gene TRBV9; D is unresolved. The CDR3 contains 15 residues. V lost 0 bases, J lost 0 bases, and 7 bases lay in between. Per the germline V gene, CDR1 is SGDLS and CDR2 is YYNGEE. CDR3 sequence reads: CASSVGGSSGNTIYF. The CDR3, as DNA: TGTGCCAGCAGCGTAGGGGGAAGCTCTGGAAACACCATATATTTT.

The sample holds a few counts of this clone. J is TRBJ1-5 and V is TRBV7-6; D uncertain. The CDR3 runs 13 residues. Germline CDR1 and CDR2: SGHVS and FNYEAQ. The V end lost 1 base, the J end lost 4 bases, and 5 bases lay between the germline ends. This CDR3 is CASSLEINQPQHF. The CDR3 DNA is TGTGCCAGCAGCTTAGAGATAAATCAGCCCCAGCATTTT.

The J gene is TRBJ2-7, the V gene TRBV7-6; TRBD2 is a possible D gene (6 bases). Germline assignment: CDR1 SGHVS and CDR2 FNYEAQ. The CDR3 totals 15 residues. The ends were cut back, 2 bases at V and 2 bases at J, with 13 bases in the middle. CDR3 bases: TGTGCCAGCAGCTTAATAAGCGGAGGGGCCTACGAGCAGTACTTC. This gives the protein CASSLISGGAYEQYF.

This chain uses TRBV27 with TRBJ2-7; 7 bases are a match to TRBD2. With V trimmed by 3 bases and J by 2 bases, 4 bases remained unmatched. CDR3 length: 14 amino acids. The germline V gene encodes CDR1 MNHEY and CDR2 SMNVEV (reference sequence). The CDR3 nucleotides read TGTGCCAGCAGTTTCGTCGGGGGGACCTACGAGCAGTACTTC. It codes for CASSFVGGTYEQYF.

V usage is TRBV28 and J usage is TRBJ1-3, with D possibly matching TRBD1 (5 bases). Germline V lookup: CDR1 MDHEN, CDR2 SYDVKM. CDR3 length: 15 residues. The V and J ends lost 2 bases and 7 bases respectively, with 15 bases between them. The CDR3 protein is CASSLRGDGGNTIYF. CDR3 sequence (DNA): TGTGCCAGCAGTTTACGGGGGGACGGGGGTAACACCATATATTTT. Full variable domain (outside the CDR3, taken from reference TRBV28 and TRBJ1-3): DVKVTQSSRYLVKRTGEKVFLECVQDMDHENMFWYRQDPGLGLRLIYFSYDVKMKEKGDIPEGYSVSREKKERFSLILESASTNQTSMYLCASSLRGDGGNTIYFGEGSWLTVV.

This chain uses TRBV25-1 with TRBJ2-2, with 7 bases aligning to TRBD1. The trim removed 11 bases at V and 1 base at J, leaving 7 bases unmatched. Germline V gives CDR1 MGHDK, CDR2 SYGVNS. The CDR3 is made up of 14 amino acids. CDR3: CAREQGRNTGELFF. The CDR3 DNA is TGTGCCCGCGAACAGGGGAGGAACACCGGGGAGCTGTTTTTT.

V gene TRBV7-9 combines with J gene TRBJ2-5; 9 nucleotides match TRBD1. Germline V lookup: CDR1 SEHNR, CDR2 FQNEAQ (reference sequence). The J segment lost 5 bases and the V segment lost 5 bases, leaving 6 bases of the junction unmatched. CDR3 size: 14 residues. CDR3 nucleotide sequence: TGTGCCAGCAGCGGGACAGGGCCGGGGGAGACCCAGTACTTC. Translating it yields CASSGTGPGETQYF.

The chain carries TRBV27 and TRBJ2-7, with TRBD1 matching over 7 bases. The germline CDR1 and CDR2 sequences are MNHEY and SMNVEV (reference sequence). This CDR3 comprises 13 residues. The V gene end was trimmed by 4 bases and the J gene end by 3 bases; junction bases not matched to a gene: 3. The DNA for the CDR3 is TGTGCCAGCAGTTGGGGGACAGACTACGAGCAGTACTTC. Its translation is CASSWGTDYEQYF.

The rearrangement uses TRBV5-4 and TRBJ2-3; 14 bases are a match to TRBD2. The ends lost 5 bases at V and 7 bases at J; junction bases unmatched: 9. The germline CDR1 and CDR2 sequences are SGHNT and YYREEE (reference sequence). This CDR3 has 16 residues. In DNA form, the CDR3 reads TGTGCCAGCAGGCTGGGGACTAGCGGGGGCCCGAATACGCAGTATTTT. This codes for CASRLGTSGGPNTQYF.

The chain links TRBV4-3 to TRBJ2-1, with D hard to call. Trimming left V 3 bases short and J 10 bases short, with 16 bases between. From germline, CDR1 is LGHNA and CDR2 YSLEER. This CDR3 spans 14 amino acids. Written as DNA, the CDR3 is TGCGCCAGCAGCCAGCCCGAAGTAAAGGAGGAGCAGTTCTTC. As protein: CASSQPEVKEEQFF.

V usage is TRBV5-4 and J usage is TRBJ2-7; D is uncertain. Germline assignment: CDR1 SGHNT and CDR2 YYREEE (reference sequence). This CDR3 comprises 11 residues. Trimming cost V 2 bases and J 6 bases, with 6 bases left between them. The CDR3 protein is CASSFLGEQYF. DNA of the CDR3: TGTGCCAGCAGCTTCCTCGGCGAGCAGTACTTC.

This CDR3 is CASSYTGGENQPQHF. The CDR3 DNA sequence: TGTGCCAGCAGTTACACGGGGGGGGAAAATCAGCCCCAGCATTTT. The chain joins TRBV6-6 to TRBJ1-5; possibly TRBD1 for D (5 bases). Germline-derived CDR1 and CDR2 are MNHNY and SVGAGI (reference sequence). The CDR3 length is 15 residues. The ends were cut back, 2 bases at V and 4 bases at J, with 12 bases in the middle.

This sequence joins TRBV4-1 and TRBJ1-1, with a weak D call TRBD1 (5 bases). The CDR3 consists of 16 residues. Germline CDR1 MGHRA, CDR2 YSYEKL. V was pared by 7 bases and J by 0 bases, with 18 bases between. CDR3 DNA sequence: TGCGCCAGCAAGGGGCGGAAGACTTCAATGAACACTGAAGCTTTCTTT. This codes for CASKGRKTSMNTEAFF.

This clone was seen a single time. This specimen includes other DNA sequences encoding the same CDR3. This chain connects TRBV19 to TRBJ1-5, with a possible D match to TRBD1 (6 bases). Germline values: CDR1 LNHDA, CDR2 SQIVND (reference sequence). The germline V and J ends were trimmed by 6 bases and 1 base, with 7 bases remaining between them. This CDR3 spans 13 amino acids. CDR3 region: CASRQGSNQPQHF. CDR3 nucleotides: TGTGCCAGTAGGCAGGGGAGCAATCAGCCCCAGCATTTT. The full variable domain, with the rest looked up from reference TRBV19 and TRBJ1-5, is DGGITQSPKYLFRKEGQNVTLSCEQNLNHDAMYWYRQDPGQGLRLIYYSQIVNDFQKGDIAEGYSVSREKKESFPLTVTSAQKNPTAFYLCASRQGSNQPQHFGDGTRLSIL.

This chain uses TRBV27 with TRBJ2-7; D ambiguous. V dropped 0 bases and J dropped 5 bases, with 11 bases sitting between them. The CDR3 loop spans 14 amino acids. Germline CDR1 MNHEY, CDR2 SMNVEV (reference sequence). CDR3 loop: CASSLSRLGDEQYF. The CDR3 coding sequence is TGTGCCAGCAGTTTATCCCGGTTAGGCGACGAGCAGTACTTC.